The 23 T cell receptor beta chains given below trace back to one sample, sequenced in a study of shared clonotypes between healthy human individuals. Clones were sequenced by immunoSEQ multiplex PCR, and TCRdb holds only the in-frame ones, with some missing. The data show about 2.1 million clones, around 93% seen once. Naive CD8 cells lacked CD45RO and underwent positive selection for CCR7, leaving out terminally differentiated effector memory CD45RA+ cells. The sample taken for sequencing was naive CD8+ T cells from PBMCs. Source of these receptors: a man in his late teens or twenties in good health. Some clones in this sample may be carry-over from other donors' samples.

The chain is built from TRBV28 and TRBJ1-5; TRBD1 matches 7 bases. Germline CDR1 is MDHEN and CDR2 is SYDVKM. The CDR3 spans 17 residues. V shed 8 bases, J shed 2 bases, and the junction held 15 bases outside the gene matches. The CDR3 region has the DNA TGTGCCAGCGGACATCCCTACAGGGGAGAGGGCAATCAGCCCCAGCATTTT. Its protein product is CASGHPYRGEGNQPQHF.

This clone was counted once. Other DNA sequences within the sample encode an identical CDR3. This chain links TRBV29-1 with TRBJ2-2; 14 bases match TRBD2. Germline V gene data show CDR1 as SQVTM and CDR2 as ANQGSEA. The V gene end was trimmed by 3 bases and the J gene end by 4 bases; junction bases not matched to a gene: 1. CDR3 length: 15 residues. DNA of the CDR3: TGCAGCGTTGAGACTAGCGGGAGGGCCACCGGGGAGCTGTTTTTT. Protein sequence: CSVETSGRATGELFF.

This chain connects TRBV6-1 to TRBJ2-4; D tentatively reads TRBD1 or TRBD2 (5 bases each). Germline V lookup: CDR1 MNHNS, CDR2 SASEGT. V shed 7 bases and J shed 4 bases, with 17 bases lying between them. CDR3 length: 15 residues. The CDR3 spells CASTDSGRLKNIQYF. The CDR3, as DNA: TGTGCCAGCACTGACAGTGGGAGACTAAAAAACATTCAGTACTTC.

The V call is TRBV28, the J call TRBJ2-7; D is ambiguous. V was cut by 2 bases and J by 3 bases, with 8 bases left in between. CDR3 length: 13 amino acids. Per germline, CDR1 MDHEN and CDR2 SYDVKM. For the CDR3, the DNA is TGTGCCAGCAGTTTACAGGTTTACTACGAGCAGTACTTC. This sequence encodes CASSLQVYYEQYF. The variable domain in full, with the rest retrieved from reference TRBV28 and TRBJ2-7, is DVKVTQSSRYLVKRTGEKVFLECVQDMDHENMFWYRQDPGLGLRLIYFSYDVKMKEKGDIPEGYSVSREKKERFSLILESASTNQTSMYLCASSLQVYYEQYFGPGTRLTVT.

The CDR3 loop reads CASSAGLAGVNEQFF. CDR3 in DNA: TGTGCCAGCAGCGCGGGACTAGCGGGAGTTAATGAGCAGTTCTTC. The V gene is TRBV7-6, the J gene TRBJ2-1, with TRBD2 identical over 14 bases. Germline values: CDR1 SGHVS, CDR2 FNYEAQ. The CDR3 runs to 15 residues. Unmatched junction bases numbered 4, after V lost 5 bases and J lost 7 bases.

The V gene is TRBV10-3, the J gene TRBJ2-1; D gene uncertain. Germline values: CDR1 ENHRY, CDR2 SYGVKD. V shed 2 bases and J shed 2 bases, with 10 bases lying between them. This CDR3 has 15 residues. DNA of the CDR3: TGTGCCATCAGTGAGGGAAGAACAACCTACAATGAGCAGTTCTTC. Translation gives CAISEGRTTYNEQFF.

The V call is TRBV5-1, the J call TRBJ1-1; 8 nucleotides match TRBD1. The CDR3 spans 15 residues. Germline V gene lookup returns CDR1 SGHRS and CDR2 YFSETQ. J was trimmed by 6 bases and V by 5 bases; bases with no gene match: 12. The CDR3 loop is CASRTGADLRAEAFF. The DNA of the CDR3 is TGCGCCAGCAGGACAGGGGCCGATTTACGTGCTGAAGCTTTCTTT.

The chain employs TRBV5-1 and TRBJ2-7, with 7 bases aligning to TRBD1. Trimming cost V 4 bases and J 6 bases; bases outside gene matches: 13. Germline V lookup: CDR1 SGHRS, CDR2 YFSETQ. This CDR3 region has 15 residues. CDR3: CASSTRQGEQTEQYF. Here the CDR3 DNA reads TGCGCCAGCAGCACCCGACAGGGAGAGCAGACCGAGCAGTACTTC.

V gene TRBV5-1 combines with J gene TRBJ2-1; the D is unclear. V was clipped by 0 bases and J by 9 bases, with 19 bases between them. The CDR3 has 16 amino acids. Per germline, CDR1 SGHRS and CDR2 YFSETQ. CDR3 sequence (DNA): TGCGCCAGCAGCTTGGCCGTCGAATCTCCCTTCGGTGAGCAGTTCTTC. It codes for CASSLAVESPFGEQFF. Full variable domain (remainder filled in from reference TRBV5-1 and TRBJ2-1): KAGVTQTPRYLIKTRGQQVTLSCSPISGHRSVSWYQQTPGQGLQFLFEYFSETQRNKGNFPGRFSGRQFSNSRSEMNVSTLELGDSALYLCASSLAVESPFGEQFFGPGTRLTVL.

The table lists this clone with a count of one. The CDR3 reads CASSIQGQPNEQFF. The CDR3 coding sequence is TGTGCCAGTAGTATACAGGGACAGCCCAATGAGCAGTTCTTC. The chain recombines TRBV19 with TRBJ2-1; 7 nucleotides align to TRBD1. Germline CDR1 and CDR2: LNHDA and SQIVND (reference sequence). The CDR3 consists of 14 residues. V was clipped by 2 bases and J by 6 bases; unmatched bases: 4. The full variable domain, rest sourced from reference TRBV19 and TRBJ2-1, is DGGITQSPKYLFRKEGQNVTLSCEQNLNHDAMYWYRQDPGQGLRLIYYSQIVNDFQKGDIAEGYSVSREKKESFPLTVTSAQKNPTAFYLCASSIQGQPNEQFFGPGTRLTVL.

CDR3 amino acids: CASSLLNGENEQYF. The CDR3 DNA is TGTGCCAGCAGTTTATTAAACGGAGAAAACGAGCAGTACTTC. V gene TRBV27 combines with J gene TRBJ2-7; no definite D call. V shed 1 base and J shed 5 bases, with 12 bases lying between them. The CDR3 is made up of 14 amino acids. Germline values: CDR1 MNHEY, CDR2 SMNVEV (reference sequence).

The chain couples TRBV27 to TRBJ2-2; D is ambiguous. The V end lost 4 bases, the J end lost 2 bases, and 11 bases lay between the germline ends. The CDR3 extends over 15 amino acids. Germline values: CDR1 MNHEY, CDR2 SMNVEV (reference sequence). The CDR3 reads CASSWKRLNTGELFF. CDR3 DNA sequence: TGTGCCAGCAGTTGGAAAAGGCTTAACACCGGGGAGCTGTTTTTT.

This chain links TRBV27 with TRBJ2-5; 10 positions match TRBD2. Unmatched junction bases numbered 12, after V lost 10 bases and J lost 1 base. The CDR3 is 16 amino acids. The germline V gene encodes CDR1 MNHEY and CDR2 SMNVEV (reference sequence). This CDR3 is CATSPIAGGLQETQYF. The CDR3 DNA is TGTGCCACCAGCCCGATAGCGGGAGGACTCCAAGAGACCCAGTACTTC.

This clone came up once. The chain is built from TRBV4-3 and TRBJ2-1, with unresolved D. This CDR3 is built from 16 residues. V lost 0 bases, J lost 4 bases, and 13 bases lay in between. Germline V CDR1 and CDR2: LGHNA, YSLEER. The CDR3 DNA is TGCGCCAGCAGCCAAGATCGAGCTTCGGCTTACAATGAGCAGTTCTTC. This encodes CASSQDRASAYNEQFF.

The chain has TRBV4-3 and TRBJ2-1; D may correspond to TRBD1 or TRBD2 (5 bases each). The germline V gene has CDR1 LGHNA and CDR2 YSLEER. This CDR3 has 18 residues. V shed 1 base and J shed 0 bases, with 16 bases lying between them. CDR3 nucleotides: TGCGCCAGCAGCCAAGGTCCTCCGGGGCGGAGCTCCTACAATGAGCAGTTCTTC. Protein sequence: CASSQGPPGRSSYNEQFF.

This chain joins TRBV7-3 and TRBJ2-1, with TRBD2 matching 12 bases. This CDR3 is built from 15 residues. The V and J ends lost 5 bases and 7 bases, in that order; junction bases with no gene match: 6. Germline CDR1 is SGHTA and CDR2 is FQGTGA. The CDR3 bases are TGTGCCAGCAGCACAGGGACTAGCGGGCCGAATGAGCAGTTCTTC. Its protein is CASSTGTSGPNEQFF.

This chain joins TRBV13 and TRBJ1-2; a possible D gene is TRBD1 (6 bases). There are 13 residues in the CDR3. Trimming took 8 bases from V and 4 from J, leaving 14 bases between them. Per germline, CDR1 PRHDT and CDR2 FYEKMQ (reference sequence). CDR3 residues: CASQTGRGYGYTF. In nucleotides, the CDR3 is TGTGCCAGCCAGACAGGTCGAGGCTATGGCTACACCTTC.

V and J are TRBV4-1 and TRBJ1-1, with 10 bases identical to TRBD1. The CDR3 extends over 21 amino acids. Trimming took 0 bases from V and 4 from J; bases not matched to a gene: 20. Per the germline V gene, CDR1 is MGHRA and CDR2 is YSYEKL. The DNA of the CDR3 is TGCGCCAGCAGCCAAGATCAACTGGGACAGGGGATCTACATAGGAGGCACTGAAGCTTTCTTT. This encodes CASSQDQLGQGIYIGGTEAFF.

This chain connects TRBV27 to TRBJ2-4; 9 bases map to TRBD2. CDR3 length: 16 amino acids. The germline V gene has CDR1 MNHEY and CDR2 SMNVEV (reference sequence). With 5 bases clipped from V and 7 bases from J, the junction kept 12 bases outside the gene matches. The CDR3 spells CASSPMTSGGHNIQYF. The CDR3 bases are TGTGCCAGCAGTCCTATGACTAGCGGAGGCCATAACATTCAGTACTTC.

On this clone: Distinct nucleotide sequences in the sample also encode this CDR3. J is TRBJ2-7 and V is TRBV9; D gene unclear. V lost 0 bases, J lost 1 base, and 5 bases lay in between. Germline lookup yields CDR1 SGDLS and CDR2 YYNGEE. The CDR3 is made up of 13 amino acids. The CDR3 region is CASSVGVSYEQYF. The CDR3 region has the DNA TGTGCCAGCAGCGTAGGAGTGTCCTACGAGCAGTACTTC.

V usage is TRBV11-2 and J usage is TRBJ2-1; D might be TRBD1 or TRBD2, each matching 5 bases. V lost 5 bases to trimming and J lost 7 bases, with 21 bases between them. Per germline, CDR1 SGHAT and CDR2 FQNNGV. The CDR3 length is 16 residues. The CDR3 spells CASSNHEGSYRNEQFF. CDR3 DNA sequence: TGTGCCAGCAGCAATCATGAGGGATCCTACAGGAATGAGCAGTTCTTC.

The chain joins TRBV6-6 to TRBJ2-2; the D call may be TRBD1 or TRBD2 (6 bases each). Trimming stripped 8 bases from V and 3 bases from J, with 10 bases between. CDR3 size: 13 residues. Germline CDR1 and CDR2: MNHNY and SVGAGI (reference sequence). In DNA form, the CDR3 reads TGTGCCAGCCCGGGGGCGGACACCGGGGAGCTGTTTTTT. This codes for CASPGADTGELFF.

The chain employs TRBV10-3 and TRBJ2-7; 7 bases fit TRBD1. The germline gives CDR1 ENHRY, CDR2 SYGVKD. This CDR3 region has 14 residues. J lost 3 bases, V lost 4 bases, and 6 bases had no gene match. CDR3 residues: CAISGDSAYYEQYF. DNA of the CDR3: TGTGCCATCAGTGGGGACAGCGCATACTACGAGCAGTACTTC.